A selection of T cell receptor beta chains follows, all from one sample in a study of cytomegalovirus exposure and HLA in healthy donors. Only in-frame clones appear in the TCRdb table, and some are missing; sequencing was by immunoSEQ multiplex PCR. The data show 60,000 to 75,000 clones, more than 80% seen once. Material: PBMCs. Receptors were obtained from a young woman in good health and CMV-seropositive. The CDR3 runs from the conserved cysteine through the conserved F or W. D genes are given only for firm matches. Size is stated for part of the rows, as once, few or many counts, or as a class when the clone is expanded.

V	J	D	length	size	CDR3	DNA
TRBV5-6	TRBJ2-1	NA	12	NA	CASTIGGRGQFF	TGTGCCAGCACCATCGGGGGTCGCGGGCAGTTCTTC
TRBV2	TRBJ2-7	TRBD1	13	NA	CASKMTGFHEQYF	TGTGCCAGCAAGATGACAGGGTTCCACGAGCAGTACTTC
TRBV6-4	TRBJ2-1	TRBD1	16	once	CASSGAGTGGRNEQFF	TGTGCCAGCAGTGGCGCCGGGACAGGGGGTAGGAATGAGCAGTTCTTC
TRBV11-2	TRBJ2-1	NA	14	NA	CASSSSPASGEQFF	TGTGCCAGCAGCTCTTCACCCGCGAGTGGTGAGCAGTTCTTC
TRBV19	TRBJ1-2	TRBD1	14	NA	CASSRKTGVGGYTF	TGTGCCAGTAGTAGAAAGACAGGGGTTGGTGGCTACACCTTC
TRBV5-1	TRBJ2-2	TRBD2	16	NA	CASDRGLAGTSGELFF	TGCGCCAGCGACCGGGGACTAGCGGGAACTTCCGGGGAGCTGTTTTTT
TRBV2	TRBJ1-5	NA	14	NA	CASSQGNSNQPQHF	TGTGCCAGCAGTCAGGGTAACAGCAATCAGCCCCAGCATTTT
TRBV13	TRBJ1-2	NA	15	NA	CASSWATVGGNGYTF	TGTGCCAGCAGCTGGGCGACCGTGGGCGGGAATGGCTACACCTTC
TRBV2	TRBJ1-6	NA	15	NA	CASSPGGLDNSPLHF	TGTGCCAGCAGTCCGGGAGGCCTCGATAATTCACCCCTCCACTTT
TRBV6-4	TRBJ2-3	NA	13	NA	CASSPGLWDTQYF	TGTGCCAGCAGTCCAGGACTCTGGGATACGCAGTATTTT
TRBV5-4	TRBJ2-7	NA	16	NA	CASSLSPQRVGYEQYF	TGTGCCAGCAGCTTGAGCCCCCAGCGTGTAGGCTACGAGCAGTACTTC
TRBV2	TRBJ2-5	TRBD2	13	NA	CASHGQREGTQYF	TGTGCCAGCCATGGACAACGGGAGGGGACCCAGTACTTC
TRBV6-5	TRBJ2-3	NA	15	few	CASSYSIGGADTQYF	TGTGCCAGCAGTTACTCGATAGGAGGGGCAGATACGCAGTATTTT
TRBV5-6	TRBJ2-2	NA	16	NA	CASSRWSGRNTGELFF	TGTGCCAGCAGCCGCTGGTCCGGGAGGAACACCGGGGAGCTGTTTTTT
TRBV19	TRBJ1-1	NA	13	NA	CASSSSRGTEAFF	TGTGCCAGTAGTAGCAGCAGGGGTACTGAAGCTTTCTTT
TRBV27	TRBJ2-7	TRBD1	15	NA	CASSSPGTGFREQYF	TGTGCCAGCAGTTCTCCCGGGACAGGGTTCCGCGAGCAGTACTTC
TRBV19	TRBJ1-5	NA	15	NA	CASSITGTPSFTQHF	TGTGCCAGTAGTATAACCGGGACACCCTCTTTTACCCAGCATTTT
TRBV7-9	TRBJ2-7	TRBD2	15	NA	CASSPTTSGAFGQYF	TGTGCCAGCAGCCCTACTACTAGCGGGGCGTTCGGGCAGTACTTC
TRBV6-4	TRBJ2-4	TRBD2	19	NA	CASRGEPSGRAWGKNIQYF	TGTGCCAGCAGAGGAGAACCTAGCGGGAGGGCCTGGGGCAAAAACATTCAGTACTTC
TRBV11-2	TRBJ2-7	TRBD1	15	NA	CASSPTGTGYYEQYF	TGTGCCAGCAGCCCGACCGGGACAGGGTACTACGAGCAGTACTTC
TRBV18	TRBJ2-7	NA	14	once	CASSSRGTIYEQYF	TGTGCCAGCTCGTCCCGGGGAACAATCTACGAGCAGTACTTC
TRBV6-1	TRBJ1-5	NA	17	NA	CASSEGIMTGSNQPQHF	TGTGCCAGCAGTGAAGGAATAATGACAGGTAGCAATCAGCCCCAGCATTTT